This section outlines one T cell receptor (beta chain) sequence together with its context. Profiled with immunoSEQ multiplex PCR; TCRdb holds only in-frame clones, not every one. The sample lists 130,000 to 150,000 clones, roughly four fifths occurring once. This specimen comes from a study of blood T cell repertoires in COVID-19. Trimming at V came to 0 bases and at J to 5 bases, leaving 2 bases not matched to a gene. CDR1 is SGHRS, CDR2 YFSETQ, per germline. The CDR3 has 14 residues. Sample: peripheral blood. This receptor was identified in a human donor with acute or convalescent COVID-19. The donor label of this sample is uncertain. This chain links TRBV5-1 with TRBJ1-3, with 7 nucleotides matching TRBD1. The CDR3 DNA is TGCGCCAGCAGCTTGGAACAGGGGCGAAACACCATATATTTT. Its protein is CASSLEQGRNTIYF.